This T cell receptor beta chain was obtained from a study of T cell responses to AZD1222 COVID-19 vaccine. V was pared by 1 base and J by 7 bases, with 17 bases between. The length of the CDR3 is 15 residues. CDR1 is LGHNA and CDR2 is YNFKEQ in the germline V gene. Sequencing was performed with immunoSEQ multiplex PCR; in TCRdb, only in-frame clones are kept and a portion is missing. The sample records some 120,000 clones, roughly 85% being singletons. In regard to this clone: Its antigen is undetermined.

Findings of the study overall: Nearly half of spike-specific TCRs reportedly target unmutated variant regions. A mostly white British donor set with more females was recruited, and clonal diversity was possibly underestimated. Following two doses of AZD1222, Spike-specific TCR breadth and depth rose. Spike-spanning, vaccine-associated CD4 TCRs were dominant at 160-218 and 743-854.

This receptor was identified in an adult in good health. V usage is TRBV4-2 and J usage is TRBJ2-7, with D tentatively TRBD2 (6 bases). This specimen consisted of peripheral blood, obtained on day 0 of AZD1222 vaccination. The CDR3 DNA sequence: TGTGCCAGCAGCCAAGGGACGGGAGTAGCTCGGGAGCAGTACTTC. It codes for CASSQGTGVAREQYF.